This T cell receptor (beta chain) was captured by sequencing in a study of technical replicates of blood from several donors. Assay used: immunoSEQ multiplex PCR; TCRdb lists only in-frame clones, some missing. Of tens of thousands of clones in the sample, around 92% were seen once. V was clipped by 3 bases and J by 2 bases, with 11 bases between them. CDR3 length: 15 amino acids. The V gene's germline CDR1 is LNHDA and CDR2 SQIVND (reference sequence). Sequencing was done on a sample of T cells isolated from PBMCs. The chain couples TRBV19 to TRBJ1-5; the D gene is possibly TRBD1 (5 bases). This sequence was found in a human donor in good health. The CDR3 sequence is CASSIEEGGNQPQHF. DNA for the CDR3: TGTGCCAGTAGTATCGAGGAAGGGGGCAATCAGCCCCAGCATTTT.